The 4 T cell receptor beta chains below come from one sample, sequenced in a study of CD4 T cells in relation to SARS-CoV-2 and coronaviruses. Before the COVID-19 pandemic, during about 2011-2019, CD4+ T cells were taken from unexposed donors. Produced via immunoSEQ multiplex PCR; TCRdb's table is partial and in-frame only. The sample contains approximately 59,000 clones, more than 75% of which appear only once. The sequencing input was memory CD4+ T cells from PBMCs. The receptor source for this set is a human donor in good health.

This rearrangement joins TRBV18 to TRBJ1-4, with D unresolved. CDR3 length equals 15 residues. From germline, CDR1 is KGHSH and CDR2 LQKENI. Trimming pared 0 bases from V and 1 base from J, leaving 6 bases between. CDR3 nucleotides: TGTGCCAGCTCACCACCGAGTCTAACTAATGAAAAACTGTTTTTT. Protein sequence: CASSPPSLTNEKLFF.

CDR3 loop: CASSPGLAGAYEQYF. The DNA of the CDR3 is TGTGCCAGCAGTCCCGGACTAGCGGGGGCCTACGAGCAGTACTTC. The V gene is TRBV11-1, the J gene TRBJ2-7, with 13 nucleotides matching TRBD2. This CDR3 region has 15 residues. Looked up from germline, CDR1 is SGHAT and CDR2 is FQDESV (reference sequence). V was pared by 6 bases and J by 2 bases, with 4 bases of the junction left unmatched.

V is TRBV7-8 and J is TRBJ1-1; 11 bases are a match to TRBD1. The germline CDR1 and CDR2 sequences are SGHVS and FQNEAQ. This CDR3 contains 14 residues. The junction had 4 bases not matched to a gene; V was cut back by 6 bases and J by 4 bases. CDR3 region: CASRGQGVLTEAFF. The CDR3 DNA is TGTGCCAGCAGGGGACAGGGGGTCCTCACTGAAGCTTTCTTT.

The count of this clone is one. J is TRBJ1-5 and V is TRBV30; a possible D gene is TRBD1 (6 bases). The CDR3 spans 13 residues. CDR1 and CDR2 (germline): GTSNPN, SVGIG (reference sequence). Here the CDR3 DNA reads TGTGCACCGAGGGGGTTTAGCAATCAGCCCCAGCATTTT. It codes for CAPRGFSNQPQHF.